In its sample, the clone carrying this T cell receptor beta chain was seen once. This specimen belongs to a study of shared clonotypes between healthy human individuals. The germline V gene has CDR1 SGHKS and CDR2 YYEKEE (reference sequence). The CDR3 sequence is 16 residues long. V was pared by 4 bases and J by 2 bases, with 16 bases between. The assay was immunoSEQ multiplex PCR, and TCRdb's table has in-frame clones only and misses some. The sample holds 500,000 to 650,000 clones; about 80% are singletons and the top ten take around 11%. This receptor was obtained from a woman aged 35 to 49 in good health. Some clones in this sample may be carry-over from other donors' samples. This chain links TRBV5-5 with TRBJ1-3, with D perhaps matching TRBD1 (5 bases). Specimen: PBMCs. CDR3 sequence reads: CASSPGTVSPGNTIYF. In DNA, the CDR3 is TGTGCCAGCAGCCCCGGGACGGTGTCTCCTGGAAACACCATATATTTT.